The next 22 T cell receptor beta chains were all read from a single sample in a study of T-cell memory formation after mild COVID-19. TCRdb re-derived calls from the 5' RACE reads in MiXCR, one entry per CDR3 protein. The sample lists tens of thousands of distinct CDR3 sequences; 20% to 25% were seen once. The sequenced sample consisted of PBMCs or a T cell subset sorted from them (not recorded which). The receptors shown here come from a man in his late teens or twenties who had mild COVID-19 (a few samples of this study predate the infection). Cell type and time point are not known.

The chain combines TRBV7-2 with TRBJ2-3; D call uncertain. This CDR3 is built from 16 residues. Deletions cut 3 bases from V and 0 bases from J, with 13 bases between. From germline, CDR1 is SGHTA and CDR2 FQGNSA. The CDR3 is CASSFQRMGSTDTQYF. The CDR3 coding sequence is TGTGCCAGCAGCTTCCAACGAATGGGCAGCACAGATACGCAGTATTTT.

The V and J genes are TRBV27 and TRBJ2-3; D perhaps matches TRBD2 (6 bases). With 3 bases removed from V and 0 bases from J, the gap between germline ends came to 7 bases. From germline, CDR1 is MNHEY and CDR2 SMNVEV (reference sequence). The CDR3 length is 14 residues. CDR3 nucleotide sequence: TGTGCCAGCAGTTTCGCGGGGAGCACAGATACGCAGTATTTT. Its protein product is CASSFAGSTDTQYF.

The V gene is TRBV20-1, the J gene TRBJ1-6; TRBD1 matches at 9 bases. CDR1 is DFQATT and CDR2 is SNEGSKA in the germline V gene (reference sequence). CDR3 length equals 15 residues. Trimming cost V 7 bases and J 8 bases; bases outside gene matches: 12. The CDR3 reads CSVKSTGTGYSPLHF. CDR3 nucleotide sequence: TGCAGTGTCAAGTCTACCGGGACAGGGTATTCACCCCTCCACTTT.

This clonotype was detected only a few times. The chain is built from TRBV4-1 and TRBJ2-7, with D tentatively TRBD1 or TRBD2 (5 bases each). Germline V gives CDR1 MGHRA, CDR2 YSYEKL. CDR3 length equals 13 residues. Trimming removed 4 bases at V and 5 bases at J, with 12 bases between. The CDR3 nucleotides are TGCGCCAGCAGCCCGGGACCGGGGAACGAGCAGTACGTC. Amino acids: CASSPGPGNEQYV.

This clonotype occurred a few times. The CDR3 region is CASSLRTGSDKNIQYF. The DNA of the CDR3 is TGTGCCAGCAGCCTTCGGACAGGGTCGGACAAAAACATTCAGTACTTC. This sequence joins TRBV5-5 and TRBJ2-4; TRBD1 matches at 8 bases. This CDR3 region has 16 residues. Unmatched junction bases numbered 9, after V lost 4 bases and J lost 3 bases. Germline V gene lookup returns CDR1 SGHKS and CDR2 YYEKEE (reference sequence).

The sample holds a few counts of this clonotype. The genes are TRBV3-1 and TRBJ2-4; D gene ambiguous. CDR3 length: 16 amino acids. CDR1 is LGHDT, CDR2 YNNKEL, per germline (reference sequence). Trimming removed 0 bases from V and 6 bases from J, with 15 bases in between. The CDR3 sequence is CASSQEGSGGRNIQYF. In DNA, the CDR3 is TGTGCCAGCAGCCAAGAGGGGTCAGGTGGAAGAAACATTCAGTACTTC.

The rearrangement joins TRBV7-6 to TRBJ2-5; TRBD1 aligns across 9 bases. Germline values: CDR1 SGHVS, CDR2 FNYEAQ. Trimming at V came to 4 bases and at J to 5 bases, leaving 8 bases not matched to a gene. The CDR3 covers 15 residues. The CDR3, as DNA: TGTGCCAGCAGCTCGAAACAGGGGGCGTGGGAGACCCAGTACTTC. It yields the protein CASSSKQGAWETQYF.

This clonotype was found a few times. V gene TRBV2 combines with J gene TRBJ1-5; D possibly corresponds to TRBD1 (5 bases). Trimming left V 7 bases short and J 3 bases short, with 19 bases between. The germline gives CDR1 SNHLY, CDR2 FYNNEI. The CDR3 sequence is 16 residues long. The DNA of the CDR3 is TGTGCCAGCACCACCTTTCCCGGGGCTTCCAATCAGCCCCAGCATTTT. Translating it yields CASTTFPGASNQPQHF.

The rearrangement links TRBV27 to TRBJ1-2; maybe TRBD1 (6 bases). The V gene's germline CDR1 is MNHEY and CDR2 SMNVEV (reference sequence). V lost 6 bases, J lost 1 base, and 12 bases lay in between. The CDR3 sequence is 14 residues long. CDR3 residues: CASSLGQNNYGYTF. CDR3 coding DNA: TGTGCCAGCAGCCTTGGACAGAATAACTATGGCTACACCTTC.

The chain combines TRBV15 with TRBJ1-6; tentative D call: TRBD1 (5 bases). The germline V gene has CDR1 LNHNV and CDR2 YYDKDF (reference sequence). The CDR3 spans 16 residues. Between the trimmed V and J ends, which lost 0 bases and 11 bases, there was a span of 17 bases. The CDR3 nucleotides read TGTGCCACCAGCAGAGATGGGGACCGAGTCGGAGCACCCCTCCACTTT. Protein sequence: CATSRDGDRVGAPLHF.

This clonotype was recorded a few times. V usage is TRBV9 and J usage is TRBJ2-7; 9 bases are a match to TRBD1. Germline CDR1 and CDR2: SGDLS and YYNGEE. J was trimmed by 2 bases and V by 4 bases; bases with no gene match: 7. There are 15 residues in the CDR3. CDR3 coding DNA: TGTGCCAGCAGCACTAGCCGGGACAGGGCCTACGAGCAGTACTTC. This sequence encodes CASSTSRDRAYEQYF.

This clonotype was seen a few times. The chain carries TRBV5-1 and TRBJ1-2; D might be TRBD1 (5 bases). The germline V gene encodes CDR1 SGHRS and CDR2 YFSETQ. The V and J ends lost 6 bases and 2 bases respectively, with 8 bases between them. This CDR3 is built from 12 residues. The CDR3 DNA reads TGCGCCAGCACGGGACCGAACTATGGCTACACCTTC. Translation gives CASTGPNYGYTF.

This clonotype was picked up a small number of times. This chain uses TRBV15 with TRBJ1-1; D unresolved. There are 13 residues in the CDR3. With 4 bases removed from V and 0 bases from J, the gap between germline ends came to 6 bases. Germline CDR1 LNHNV, CDR2 YYDKDF (reference sequence). CDR3 DNA: TGTGCCACCAGCACAAGGATGAACACTGAAGCTTTCTTT. Translating it yields CATSTRMNTEAFF.

This chain joins TRBV11-3 and TRBJ2-5; 7 nucleotides align to TRBD1. Trimming took 5 bases from V and 1 from J; bases not matched to a gene: 7. From germline, CDR1 is SGHNT and CDR2 YENEEA. The CDR3 has 15 amino acids. CDR3 sequence reads: CASSAGGGVQETQYF. The CDR3 DNA reads as TGTGCCAGCAGCGCAGGGGGTGGAGTCCAAGAGACCCAGTACTTC. Based on the CDR3 plus reference TRBV11-3 and TRBJ2-5, the full variable domain is EAGVVQSPRYKIIEKKQPVAFWCNPISGHNTLYWYLQNLGQGPELLIRYENEEAVDDSQLPKDRFSAERLKGVDSTLKIQPAELGDSAVYLCASSAGGGVQETQYFGPGTRLLVL.

V is TRBV19 and J is TRBJ1-1, with 8 bases identical to TRBD1. Germline values: CDR1 LNHDA, CDR2 SQIVND (reference sequence). The V and J ends lost 5 bases and 1 base, in that order; junction bases with no gene match: 0. This CDR3 region has 13 residues. The DNA of the CDR3 is TGTGCCAGTAGTGGACAGGGGAACACTGAAGCTTTCTTT. It is translated as CASSGQGNTEAFF. Combining the CDR3 with reference TRBV19 and TRBJ1-1 gives the whole variable domain DGGITQSPKYLFRKEGQNVTLSCEQNLNHDAMYWYRQDPGQGLRLIYYSQIVNDFQKGDIAEGYSVSREKKESFPLTVTSAQKNPTAFYLCASSGQGNTEAFFGQGTRLTVV.

This chain uses TRBV9 with TRBJ1-2, with TRBD1 matching 7 bases. Germline V CDR1 and CDR2: SGDLS, YYNGEE. The CDR3 sequence is 14 residues long. V dropped 4 bases and J dropped 7; count of bases not matched to a gene: 10. The CDR3, as DNA: TGTGCCAGCAGCCCAAGACAGGGTGGACGTGGCTACACCTTC. Its translation is CASSPRQGGRGYTF.

V is TRBV7-6 and J is TRBJ1-1, with D tentatively TRBD1 (5 bases). CDR1 and CDR2 from the germline V gene are SGHVS and FNYEAQ. Trimming took 0 bases from V and 6 from J, leaving 8 bases between them. This CDR3 is built from 13 residues. CDR3 bases: TGTGCCAGCAGCTTAGCGGGGGAGGCTGAAGCTTTCTTT. Translation: CASSLAGEAEAFF.

The chain carries TRBV27 and TRBJ1-6; D not resolved. The CDR3 runs 12 residues. V was clipped by 8 bases and J by 7 bases, with 9 bases between them. Germline CDR1 reads MNHEY; CDR2 reads SMNVEV (reference sequence). The CDR3 DNA sequence: TGTGCCAGCTCCGACATGAATTCACCCCTCCACTTT. Its protein product is CASSDMNSPLHF.

This clonotype was found once. The chain employs TRBV6-5 and TRBJ2-3; D not certain. CDR3 length: 14 residues. Trimming pared 5 bases from V and 4 bases from J, leaving 13 bases between. Germline assignment: CDR1 MNHEY and CDR2 SVGAGI. In nucleotides, the CDR3 is TGTGCCAGCAGTACAAACTTTGGGCCAGATACGCAGTATTTT. It translates to CASSTNFGPDTQYF.

CDR3 sequence (DNA): TGTGCCAGCGCCCCCGGGTCCTCCTACGAGCAGTACTTC. Protein sequence: CASAPGSSYEQYF. The chain combines TRBV27 with TRBJ2-7; D is undetermined. The CDR3 totals 13 residues. In germline, CDR1 is MNHEY, CDR2 SMNVEV (reference sequence). The V end lost 8 bases, the J end lost 0 bases, and 11 bases lay between the germline ends.

The V call is TRBV12-3 or TRBV12-4, the J call TRBJ2-7; the D gene is possibly TRBD2 (5 bases). The CDR3 sequence is 14 residues long. V lost 3 bases, J lost 3 bases, and 12 bases lay in between. CDR3 amino acids: CASSFREGIYEQYF. CDR3 coding DNA: TGTGCCAGCAGTTTTCGGGAAGGAATCTACGAGCAGTACTTC.

V usage is TRBV20-1 and J usage is TRBJ2-7; D tentatively reads TRBD1 or TRBD2 (5 bases each). This CDR3 is built from 15 residues. Germline values: CDR1 DFQATT, CDR2 SNEGSKA (reference sequence). Trimming pared 3 bases from V and 0 bases from J, leaving 15 bases between. The CDR3 DNA is TGCAGTGCTAGGAGGGTCCCGGGGACCTCCTACGAGCAGTACTTC. This sequence encodes CSARRVPGTSYEQYF.